The 23 T cell receptor beta chains given below trace back to one sample, sequenced in a study of T cells in Graves' hyperthyroidism and ophthalmopathy. TCR beta CDR3 sequences were amplified from RNA transcripts. RT-PCR in the first round (using the HTBI primer set) targeted the TCR CDR3. In TCRdb, the multiplex PCR reads were re-called with MiXCR into one record per CDR3 protein. The sample includes 550,000 to 800,000 distinct CDR3 sequences, roughly a sixth seen only once; the top ten take about 16%. The sequenced material came from blood. The receptors come from a man aged 45 to 65 with Graves' hyperthyroidism.

This clonotype has at least ten counts. The genes are TRBV6-1 and TRBJ1-1, with 7 bases identical to TRBD1. Germline V gives CDR1 MNHNS, CDR2 SASEGT. The CDR3 contains 13 residues. With 5 bases clipped from V and 7 bases from J, the junction kept 7 bases outside the gene matches. For the CDR3, the DNA is TGTGCCAGCAGTAAGGGAGGGGGCTTTGAAGCTTTCTTT. This codes for CASSKGGGFEAFF.

This clonotype was counted at least ten times. The chain links TRBV27 to TRBJ1-5; tentative D call: TRBD1 (6 bases). Germline V CDR1 and CDR2: MNHEY, SMNVEV (reference sequence). The CDR3 contains 15 residues. V lost 7 bases and J lost 0, with 13 bases in between. Written as DNA, the CDR3 is TGTGCCAGCAATCCGAGGGGGGCTAGCAATCAGCCCCAGCATTTT. It specifies CASNPRGASNQPQHF.

This rearrangement joins TRBV20-1 to TRBJ2-2, with D hard to call. Trimming pared 5 bases from V and 0 bases from J, leaving 10 bases between. CDR1 and CDR2 (germline): DFQATT, SNEGSKA (reference sequence). The CDR3 spans 14 residues. The CDR3 spells CSASGEPNTGELFF. CDR3 coding DNA: TGCAGTGCTTCGGGCGAGCCGAACACCGGGGAGCTGTTTTTT.

V is TRBV27 and J is TRBJ2-7; either TRBD1 or TRBD2 may supply D (6 bases each). The V and J ends lost 3 bases and 2 bases respectively, with 14 bases between them. In germline, CDR1 is MNHEY, CDR2 SMNVEV (reference sequence). This CDR3 comprises 15 residues. DNA for the CDR3: TGTGCCAGCAGTTTTGAGGGGGGCCTTACCTACGAGCAGTACTTC. Translated, it gives CASSFEGGLTYEQYF.

The chain couples TRBV28 to TRBJ2-2; 11 positions agree with TRBD2. CDR1 MDHEN and CDR2 SYDVKM come from the germline V gene. Trimming at V came to 6 bases and at J to 2 bases, leaving 5 bases not matched to a gene. The CDR3 sequence is 16 residues long. The DNA of the CDR3 is TGTGCCAGCAGGCTAGCGGGAGGATTTAACACCGGGGAGCTGTTTTTT. Protein sequence: CASRLAGGFNTGELFF.

V usage is TRBV5-1 and J usage is TRBJ2-2; 8 bases are shared with TRBD1. Germline loops: CDR1 SGHRS, CDR2 YFSETQ. The CDR3 spans 16 residues. With 3 bases clipped from V and 0 bases from J, the junction kept 4 bases outside the gene matches. The CDR3 is CASSYRDRSNTGELFF. In DNA form, the CDR3 reads TGCGCCAGCAGCTACCGGGACAGGTCGAACACCGGGGAGCTGTTTTTT. Supplemented by reference TRBV5-1 and TRBJ2-2, the full variable domain reads KAGVTQTPRYLIKTRGQQVTLSCSPISGHRSVSWYQQTPGQGLQFLFEYFSETQRNKGNFPGRFSGRQFSNSRSEMNVSTLELGDSALYLCASSYRDRSNTGELFFGEGSRLTVL.

This clonotype was picked up many times. The V gene is TRBV10-2, the J gene TRBJ1-1; no clear D. Germline CDR1 and CDR2: WSHSY and SAAADI. The CDR3 contains 13 residues. Trimming removed 3 bases from V and 4 bases from J, with 9 bases in between. CDR3 coding DNA: TGCGCCAGCAGTGAATGGGGAGGCACTGAAGCTTTCTTT. It yields the protein CASSEWGGTEAFF.

In this sample, this clonotype turned up many times. This sequence joins TRBV12-3 or TRBV12-4 and TRBJ2-5; unclear D gene. V lost 7 bases to trimming and J lost 5 bases, with 14 bases between them. CDR3 length equals 13 residues. CDR3 coding DNA: TGTGCCAGCACTGGGGTTGAAGAGGAGACCCAGTACTTC. Protein product: CASTGVEEETQYF.

The table lists this clonotype with a few counts. The CDR3 loop is CASSPDGTGANVLTF. The CDR3 DNA reads as TGTGCCAGCAGCCCCGACGGGACTGGGGCCAACGTCCTGACTTTC. The rearrangement joins TRBV11-3 to TRBJ2-6; TRBD2 might be the D (5 bases). Germline assignment: CDR1 SGHNT and CDR2 YENEEA. V lost 5 bases and J lost 2, with 10 bases in between. This CDR3 has 15 amino acids.

There are many counts of this clonotype. The genes are TRBV28 and TRBJ2-6; perhaps TRBD2 as D (7 bases). The CDR3 length is 15 residues. V lost 6 bases and J 3 bases, leaving 12 bases between the germline ends. Germline V gene data show CDR1 as MDHEN and CDR2 as SYDVKM. The CDR3 here is CASSTGGHGANVLTF. Here the CDR3 DNA reads TGTGCCAGCAGCACCGGGGGGCATGGGGCCAACGTCCTGACTTTC.

Ten or more counts support this clonotype. The chain carries TRBV3-1 and TRBJ2-5, with TRBD2 identical over 12 bases. The V gene's germline CDR1 is LGHDT and CDR2 YNNKEL (reference sequence). The V gene end was trimmed by 0 bases and the J gene end by 4 bases; junction bases not matched to a gene: 6. The CDR3 loop spans 17 amino acids. The CDR3 reads CASSQELRLAGAETQYF. CDR3 coding DNA: TGTGCCAGCAGCCAAGAACTCCGACTAGCGGGAGCAGAGACCCAGTACTTC.

This clonotype came up a few times. The chain combines TRBV29-1 with TRBJ2-3; D gene unclear. There are 13 residues in the CDR3. Germline CDR1 and CDR2: SQVTM and ANQGSEA. The V gene lost 5 bases and the J gene lost 1 base, with 10 bases spanning the gap. The chain's CDR3 is CSVSVTGTDTQYF. In DNA form, the CDR3 reads TGCAGCGTTTCCGTTACAGGCACAGATACGCAGTATTTT.

The genes are TRBV7-2 and TRBJ1-1, with D unresolved. There are 17 residues in the CDR3. The ends were cut back, 3 bases at V and 1 base at J, with 18 bases in the middle. Germline CDR1 SGHTA, CDR2 FQGNSA. CDR3 region: CASSFVPPRAWNTEAFF. In nucleotides, the CDR3 is TGTGCCAGCAGCTTCGTCCCCCCTAGGGCGTGGAACACTGAAGCTTTCTTT.

This clonotype was seen repeatedly, ten times or more. This chain connects TRBV7-9 to TRBJ2-1; D perhaps matches TRBD2 (5 bases). CDR1 is SEHNR and CDR2 is FQNEAQ in the germline V gene (reference sequence). V lost 5 bases and J lost 7, with 15 bases in between. The CDR3 is made up of 14 amino acids. Here the CDR3 DNA reads TGTGCCAGCAGCGGAGGTTGGGCTATAAATGAGCAGTTCTTC. Translating it yields CASSGGWAINEQFF. Complete variable domain (other parts from reference TRBV7-9 and TRBJ2-1): DTGVSQNPRHKITKRGQNVTFRCDPISEHNRLYWYRQTLGQGPEFLTYFQNEAQLEKSRLLSDRFSAERPKGSFSTLEIQRTEQGDSAMYLCASSGGWAINEQFFGPGTRLTVL.

V is TRBV6-1 and J is TRBJ1-3; D unresolved. The germline V gene encodes CDR1 MNHNS and CDR2 SASEGT. The V end lost 4 bases, the J end lost 4 bases, and 11 bases lay between the germline ends. CDR3 length: 14 residues. The CDR3: CASSASLSGNTIYF. As DNA, the CDR3 is TGTGCCAGCAGTGCATCCTTATCCGGAAACACCATATATTTT.

This chain links TRBV28 with TRBJ2-1; tentatively, D is TRBD1 (5 bases). The germline V and J ends were trimmed by 10 bases and 3 bases, with 16 bases remaining between them. The CDR3 has 14 residues. The germline V gene has CDR1 MDHEN and CDR2 SYDVKM. CDR3 nucleotide sequence: TGTGCCACCACCAGGGTGGCCATCTACAATGAGCAGTTCTTC. It translates to CATTRVAIYNEQFF.

The chain combines TRBV19 with TRBJ2-1, with D possibly TRBD1 on 5 matching bases. This CDR3 contains 11 residues. The V end was cut by 7 bases, the J end by 9 bases, with 10 bases between. The V gene's germline CDR1 is LNHDA and CDR2 SQIVND (reference sequence). CDR3 amino acids: CASTGWSEQFF. CDR3 DNA: TGTGCCAGTACAGGGTGGAGTGAGCAGTTCTTC.

This clonotype occurred many times. The chain links TRBV2 to TRBJ2-1, with unresolved D. The CDR3 has 14 amino acids. Trimming cost V 1 base and J 6 bases, with 10 bases left between them. Germline-derived CDR1 and CDR2 are SNHLY and FYNNEI. CDR3 nucleotide sequence: TGTGCCAGCAGTGAAGTAACTTGGGGCAATGAGCAGTTCTTC. Its translation: CASSEVTWGNEQFF.

This clonotype was counted a few times. The chain links TRBV30 to TRBJ1-2; D remains ambiguous. Germline CDR1 GTSNPN, CDR2 SVGIG (reference sequence). This CDR3 contains 14 residues. Trimming removed 0 bases at V and 2 bases at J, with 10 bases between. This CDR3 is CAWSVSEGNYGYTF. For the CDR3, the DNA is TGTGCCTGGAGTGTTAGCGAAGGCAACTATGGCTACACCTTC.

This clonotype showed up many times. This rearrangement joins TRBV12-3 or TRBV12-4 to TRBJ2-1, with D perhaps TRBD1 or TRBD2 (5 bases each). The V end was cut by 5 bases, the J end by 2 bases, with 13 bases between. The CDR3 totals 15 residues. CDR3 in DNA: TGTGCCAGCAGTGGGCCGGGACCCCCCTACAATGAGCAGTTCTTC. It specifies CASSGPGPPYNEQFF.

This clonotype was counted at least ten times. In DNA, the CDR3 is TGTGCCAGCAGCTCGACAGGGGTTAGAAACATTCAGTACTTC. As protein: CASSSTGVRNIQYF. The chain links TRBV5-4 to TRBJ2-4; 8 bases match TRBD1. Germline V lookup: CDR1 SGHNT, CDR2 YYREEE (reference sequence). The CDR3 runs to 14 residues. J lost 6 bases, V lost 3 bases, and 5 bases had no gene match.

Ten or more counts support this clonotype. The chain employs TRBV6-1 and TRBJ1-2; D not certain. CDR3 length equals 14 residues. The germline gives CDR1 MNHNS, CDR2 SASEGT. V gave up 1 base and J gave up 8 bases, with 14 bases separating them. The CDR3 DNA reads TGTGCCAGCAGTGAAGGGGGTAGTTCTCGGGGCTACACCTTC. This gives the protein CASSEGGSSRGYTF.

V is TRBV3-1 and J is TRBJ2-7; D not resolved. The CDR3 covers 15 residues. CDR1 is LGHDT, CDR2 YNNKEL, per germline (reference sequence). V was pared by 5 bases and J by 2 bases, with 16 bases between. CDR3 DNA: TGTGCCAGCAGCTTTGTAGGATTCTCAACCTACGAGCAGTACTTC. The encoded protein is CASSFVGFSTYEQYF.